This TCR beta chain originates from a study of shared clonotypes between healthy human individuals. Clones were sequenced by immunoSEQ multiplex PCR, and TCRdb holds only the in-frame ones, with some missing. The sample records 800,000 or so clones, about 96% being singletons. Positively selected for CCR7, the CD45RO-negative cells used as naive CD8 cells excluded terminally differentiated effector memory CD45RA+ cells. Recent vaccinations or acute infections were absent in the healthy HIV-negative adult donors. Germline loops: CDR1 LGHNA, CDR2 YSLEER. Trimming pared 0 bases from V and 2 bases from J, leaving 8 bases between. The CDR3 sequence is 15 residues long.

Sequencing was performed on naive CD8+ T cells sorted from blood. V and J are TRBV4-3 and TRBJ1-3; TRBD1 is a possible D gene (5 bases). This clonotype was obtained from a man in his thirties or forties in good health. The CDR3 reads CASSQEPGTGNTIYF. In DNA form, the CDR3 reads TGCGCCAGCAGCCAAGAGCCAGGGACTGGAAACACCATATATTTT.